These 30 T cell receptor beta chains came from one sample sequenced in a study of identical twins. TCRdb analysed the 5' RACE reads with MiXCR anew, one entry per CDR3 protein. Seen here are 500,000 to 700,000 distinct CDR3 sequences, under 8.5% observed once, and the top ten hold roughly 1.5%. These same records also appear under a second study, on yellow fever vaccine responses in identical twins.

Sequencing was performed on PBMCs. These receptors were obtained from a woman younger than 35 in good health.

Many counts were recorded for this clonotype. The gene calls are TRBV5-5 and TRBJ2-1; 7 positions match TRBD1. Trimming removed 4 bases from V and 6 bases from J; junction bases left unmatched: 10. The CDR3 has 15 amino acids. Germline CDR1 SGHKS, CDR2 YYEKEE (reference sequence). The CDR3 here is CASSPQGNPSNEQFF. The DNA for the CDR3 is TGTGCCAGCAGCCCACAGGGGAATCCTAGCAATGAGCAGTTCTTC.

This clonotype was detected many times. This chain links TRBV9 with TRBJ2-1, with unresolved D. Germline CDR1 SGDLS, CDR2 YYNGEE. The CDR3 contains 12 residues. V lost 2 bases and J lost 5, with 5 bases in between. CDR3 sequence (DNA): TGTGCCAGCAGCGTGGCCGACAATGAGCAGTTCTTC. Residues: CASSVADNEQFF.

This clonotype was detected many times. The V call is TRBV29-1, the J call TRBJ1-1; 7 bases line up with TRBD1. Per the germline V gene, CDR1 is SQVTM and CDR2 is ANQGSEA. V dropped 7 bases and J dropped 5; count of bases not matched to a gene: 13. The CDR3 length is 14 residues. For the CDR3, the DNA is TGCAGCGCTGAGGGGGCAGCCGAAAGAACTGAAGCTTTCTTT. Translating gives CSAEGAAERTEAFF. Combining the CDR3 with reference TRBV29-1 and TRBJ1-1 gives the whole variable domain SAVISQKPSRDICQRGTSLTIQCQVDSQVTMMFWYRQQPGQSLTLIATANQGSEATYESGFVIDKFPISRPNLTFSTLTVSNMSPEDSSIYLCSAEGAAERTEAFFGQGTRLTVV.

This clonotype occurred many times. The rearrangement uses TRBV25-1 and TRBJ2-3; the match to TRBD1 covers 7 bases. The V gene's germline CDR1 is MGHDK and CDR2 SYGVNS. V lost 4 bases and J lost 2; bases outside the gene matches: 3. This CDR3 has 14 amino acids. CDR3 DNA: TGTGCCAGCAGTGTAGGGACAGCCACAGATACGCAGTATTTT. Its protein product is CASSVGTATDTQYF.

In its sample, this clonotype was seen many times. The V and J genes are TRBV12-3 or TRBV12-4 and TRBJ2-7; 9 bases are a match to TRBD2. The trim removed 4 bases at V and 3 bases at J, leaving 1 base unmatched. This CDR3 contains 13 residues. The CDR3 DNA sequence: TGTGCCAGCAGTTCGACTAGCGGCTACGAGCAGTACTTC. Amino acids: CASSSTSGYEQYF.

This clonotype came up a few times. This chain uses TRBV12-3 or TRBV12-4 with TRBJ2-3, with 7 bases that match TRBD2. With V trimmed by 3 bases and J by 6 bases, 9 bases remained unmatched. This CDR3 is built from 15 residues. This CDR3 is CASSFGREWFDTQYF. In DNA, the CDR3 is TGTGCCAGCAGTTTCGGGCGGGAGTGGTTCGATACGCAGTATTTT.

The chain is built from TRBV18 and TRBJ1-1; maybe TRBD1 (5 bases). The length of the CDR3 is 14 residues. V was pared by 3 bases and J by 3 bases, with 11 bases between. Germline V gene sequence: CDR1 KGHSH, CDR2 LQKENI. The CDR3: CASSPPDTYTEAFF. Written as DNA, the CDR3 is TGTGCCAGCTCACCCCCGGACACCTACACTGAAGCTTTCTTT.

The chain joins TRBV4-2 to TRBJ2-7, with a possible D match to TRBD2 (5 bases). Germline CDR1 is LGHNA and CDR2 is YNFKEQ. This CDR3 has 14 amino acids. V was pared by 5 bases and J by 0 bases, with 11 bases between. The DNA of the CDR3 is TGTGCCAGCAGCGACGGACTCCTCTCCTACGAGCAGTACGTC. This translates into CASSDGLLSYEQYV.

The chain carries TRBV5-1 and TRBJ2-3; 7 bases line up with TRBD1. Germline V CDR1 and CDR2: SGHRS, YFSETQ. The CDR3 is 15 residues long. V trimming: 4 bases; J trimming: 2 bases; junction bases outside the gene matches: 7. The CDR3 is CASSRQGGFTDTQYF. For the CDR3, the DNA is TGCGCCAGCAGCCGACAGGGCGGGTTCACAGATACGCAGTATTTT.

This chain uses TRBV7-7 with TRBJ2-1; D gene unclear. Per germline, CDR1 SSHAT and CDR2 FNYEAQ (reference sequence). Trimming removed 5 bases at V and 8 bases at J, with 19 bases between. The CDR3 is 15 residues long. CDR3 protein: CASSLYLDGPYEQFF. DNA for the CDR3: TGTGCCAGCAGCCTATACTTGGACGGCCCCTATGAGCAGTTCTTC. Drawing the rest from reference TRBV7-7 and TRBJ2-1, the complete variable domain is GAGVSQSPRYKVTKRGQDVTLRCDPISSHATLYWYQQALGQGPEFLTYFNYEAQPDKSGLPSDRFSAERPEGSISTLTIQRTEQRDSAMYRCASSLYLDGPYEQFFGPGTRLTVL.

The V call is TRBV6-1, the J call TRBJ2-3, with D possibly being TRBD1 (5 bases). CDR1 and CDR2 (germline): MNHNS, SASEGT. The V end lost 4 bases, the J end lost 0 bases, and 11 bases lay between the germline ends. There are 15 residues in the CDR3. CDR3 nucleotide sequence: TGTGCCAGCAGTGGACAGCTTTCTAGCACAGATACGCAGTATTTT. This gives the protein CASSGQLSSTDTQYF.

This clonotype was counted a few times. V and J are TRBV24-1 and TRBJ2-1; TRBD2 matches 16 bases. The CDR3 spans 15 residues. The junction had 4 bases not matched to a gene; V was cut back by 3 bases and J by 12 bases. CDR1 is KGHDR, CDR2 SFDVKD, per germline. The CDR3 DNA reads TGTGCCACCAGTGATCCGGGACTAGCGGGGGGGCGGCAGTTCTTC. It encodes CATSDPGLAGGRQFF.

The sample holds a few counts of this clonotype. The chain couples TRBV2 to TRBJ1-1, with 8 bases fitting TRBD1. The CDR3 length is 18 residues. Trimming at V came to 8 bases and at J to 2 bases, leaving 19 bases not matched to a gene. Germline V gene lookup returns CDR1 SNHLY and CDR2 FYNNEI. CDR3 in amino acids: CASDYHGAGGLVNTEAFF. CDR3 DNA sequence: TGTGCCAGCGACTACCATGGCGCAGGGGGCTTGGTTAACACTGAAGCTTTCTTT.

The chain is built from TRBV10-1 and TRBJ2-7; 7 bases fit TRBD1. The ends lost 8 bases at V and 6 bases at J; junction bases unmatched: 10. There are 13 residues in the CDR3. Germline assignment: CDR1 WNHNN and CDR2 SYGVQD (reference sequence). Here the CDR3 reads CASARQGSVEQYV. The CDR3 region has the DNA TGCGCCAGCGCTCGACAGGGATCGGTCGAGCAGTACGTC.

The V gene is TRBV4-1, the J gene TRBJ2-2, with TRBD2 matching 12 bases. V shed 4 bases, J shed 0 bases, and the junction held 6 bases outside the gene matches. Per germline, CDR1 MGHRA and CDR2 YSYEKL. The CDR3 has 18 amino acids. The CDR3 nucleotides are TGCGCCAGCAGCCGTCTCCTAGCGGGGGGGACGAACACCGGGGAGCTGTTTTTT. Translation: CASSRLLAGGTNTGELFF.

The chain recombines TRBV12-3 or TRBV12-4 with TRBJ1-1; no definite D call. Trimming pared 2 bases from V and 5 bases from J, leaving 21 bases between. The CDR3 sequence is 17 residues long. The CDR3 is CASSLRSTRGVGTEAFF. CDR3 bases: TGTGCCAGCAGTTTACGATCAACCCGGGGAGTCGGAACTGAAGCTTTCTTT.

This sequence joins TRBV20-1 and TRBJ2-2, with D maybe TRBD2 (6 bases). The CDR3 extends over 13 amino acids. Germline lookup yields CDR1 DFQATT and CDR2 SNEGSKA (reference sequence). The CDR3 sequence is CSTRAGSTGELFF. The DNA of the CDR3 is TGCAGCACGAGGGCGGGGAGCACCGGGGAGCTGTTTTTT.

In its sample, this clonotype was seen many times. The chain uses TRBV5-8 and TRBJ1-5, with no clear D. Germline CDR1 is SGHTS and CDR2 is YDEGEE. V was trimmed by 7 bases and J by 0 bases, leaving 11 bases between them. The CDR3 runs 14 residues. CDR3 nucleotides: TGTGCCAGCCTGGGTCGGGATAGCAATCAGCCCCAGCATTTT. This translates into CASLGRDSNQPQHF.

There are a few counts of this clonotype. The CDR3 loop is CASRRQGGISYEQYF. The CDR3 region has the DNA TGTGCCAGCAGGCGGCAGGGAGGGATTTCCTACGAGCAGTACTTC. The chain combines TRBV28 with TRBJ2-7; 7 bases map to TRBD2. The CDR3 spans 15 residues. The J segment lost 1 base and the V segment lost 6 bases, leaving 9 bases of the junction unmatched. CDR1 and CDR2 from the germline V gene are MDHEN and SYDVKM.

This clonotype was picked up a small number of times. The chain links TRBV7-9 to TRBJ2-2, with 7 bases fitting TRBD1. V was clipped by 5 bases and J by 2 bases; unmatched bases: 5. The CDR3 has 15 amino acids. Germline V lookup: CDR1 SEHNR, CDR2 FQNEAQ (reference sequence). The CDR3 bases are TGTGCCAGCAGCATCCGACAGGGAAACACCGGGGAGCTGTTTTTT. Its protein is CASSIRQGNTGELFF.

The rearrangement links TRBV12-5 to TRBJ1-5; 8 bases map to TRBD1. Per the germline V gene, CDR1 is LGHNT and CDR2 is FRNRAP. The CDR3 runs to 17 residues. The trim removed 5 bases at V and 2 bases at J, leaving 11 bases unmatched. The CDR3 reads CASGPPTGTGGNQPQHF. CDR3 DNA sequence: TGTGCTAGTGGTCCCCCTACCGGGACAGGCGGCAATCAGCCCCAGCATTTT.

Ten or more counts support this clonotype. CDR3 nucleotides: TGTGCCATCAGTGAGTCCGCAGGGGATGGTGAAGCTTTCTTT. Translated, it gives CAISESAGDGEAFF. The V and J genes are TRBV10-3 and TRBJ1-1, with TRBD1 as a possible D gene (6 bases). Trimming removed 0 bases at V and 7 bases at J, with 12 bases between. Per the germline V gene, CDR1 is ENHRY and CDR2 is SYGVKD. The CDR3 is made up of 14 amino acids.

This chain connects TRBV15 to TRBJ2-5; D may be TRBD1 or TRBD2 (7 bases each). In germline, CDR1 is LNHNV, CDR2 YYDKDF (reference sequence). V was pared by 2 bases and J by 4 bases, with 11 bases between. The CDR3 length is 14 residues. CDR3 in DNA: TGTGCCACCAGCAGACAGGGGGAGGGAGAGACCCAGTACTTC. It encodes CATSRQGEGETQYF.

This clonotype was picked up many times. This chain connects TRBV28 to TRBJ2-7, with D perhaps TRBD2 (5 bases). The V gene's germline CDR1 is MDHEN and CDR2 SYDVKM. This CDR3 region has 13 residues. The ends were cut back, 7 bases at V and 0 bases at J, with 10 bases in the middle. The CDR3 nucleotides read TGTGCCAGCAAACCTAGCATCTCCTACGAGCAGTACGTC. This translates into CASKPSISYEQYV.

The CDR3 DNA reads TGTGCCAGCACTTCCGAGAGGATCCCCTCTGGGGCCAACGTCCTGACTTTC. Translation gives CASTSERIPSGANVLTF. V gene TRBV12-3 or TRBV12-4 combines with J gene TRBJ2-6; no clear D gene. Trimming left V 7 bases short and J 0 bases short, with 16 bases between. The CDR3 runs to 17 residues.

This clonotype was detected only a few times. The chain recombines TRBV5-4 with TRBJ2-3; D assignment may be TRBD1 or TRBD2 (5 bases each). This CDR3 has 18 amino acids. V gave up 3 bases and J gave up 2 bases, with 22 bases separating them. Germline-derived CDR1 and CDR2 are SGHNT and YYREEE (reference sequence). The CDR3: CASSSKRTGTPPTDTQYF. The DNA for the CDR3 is TGTGCCAGCAGCTCTAAGCGAACCGGGACCCCCCCCACAGATACGCAGTATTTT.

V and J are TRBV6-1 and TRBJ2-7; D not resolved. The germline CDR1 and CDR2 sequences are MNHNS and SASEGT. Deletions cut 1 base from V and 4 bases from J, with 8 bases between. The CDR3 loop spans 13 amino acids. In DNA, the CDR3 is TGTGCCAGCAGTGAAGAGGGATTTTACGAGCAGTACGTC. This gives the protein CASSEEGFYEQYV.

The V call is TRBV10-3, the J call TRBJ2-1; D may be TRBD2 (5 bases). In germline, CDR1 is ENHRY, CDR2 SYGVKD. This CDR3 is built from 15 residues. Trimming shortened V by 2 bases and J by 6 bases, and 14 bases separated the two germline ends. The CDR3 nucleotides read TGTGCCATCAGTGAGACAATGGACTGGTCCAATGAGCAGTTCTTC. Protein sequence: CAISETMDWSNEQFF.

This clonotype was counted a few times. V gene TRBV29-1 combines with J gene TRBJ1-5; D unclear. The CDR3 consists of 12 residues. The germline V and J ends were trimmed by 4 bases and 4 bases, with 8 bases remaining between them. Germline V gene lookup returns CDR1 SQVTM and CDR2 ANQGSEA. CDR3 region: CSVVTENQPQHF. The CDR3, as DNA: TGCAGCGTTGTCACGGAAAATCAGCCCCAGCATTTT.

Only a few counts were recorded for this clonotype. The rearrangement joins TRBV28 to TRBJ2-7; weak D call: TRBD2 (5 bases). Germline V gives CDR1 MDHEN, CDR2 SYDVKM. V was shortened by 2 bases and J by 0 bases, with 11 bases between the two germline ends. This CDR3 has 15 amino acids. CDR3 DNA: TGTGCCAGCAGTTTACGGTGGAGGAGCTCCTACGAGCAGTACTTC. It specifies CASSLRWRSSYEQYF. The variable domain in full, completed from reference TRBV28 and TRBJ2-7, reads DVKVTQSSRYLVKRTGEKVFLECVQDMDHENMFWYRQDPGLGLRLIYFSYDVKMKEKGDIPEGYSVSREKKERFSLILESASTNQTSMYLCASSLRWRSSYEQYFGPGTRLTVT.